The T cell receptor beta chain described here comes from a study of response to subunit inactivated influenza vaccine. Overall study results and limits: Every seasonal influenza vaccination brings in few new T cells, the authors suggested.

TCRdb analysed the RT-PCR reads with MiXCR anew, one entry per CDR3 protein. This table has 450,000 to 600,000 distinct CDR3 sequences, approximately 17% appearing once. CDR3 length: 14 residues. V lost 4 bases and J lost 7; bases outside the gene matches: 5. The sample holds many counts of this clonotype. Antigen specificity is unknown. The source is a man aged 50 to 69 who received an inactivated influenza vaccine. The sequences come from CD4+ T cells sorted from PBMCs, collected around 25 months after vaccination. V usage is TRBV12-3 or TRBV12-4 and J usage is TRBJ1-5; 9 bases are shared with TRBD1. The DNA of the CDR3 is TGTGCCAGCAGTTCAACAGGGGGCTGGCAGCCCCAGCATTTT. The encoded protein is CASSSTGGWQPQHF.